The 24 T cell receptor beta chains below all came from one sample that was sequenced in a study of Ad26.COV2.S vaccination and SARS-CoV-2 variants (dated by TCRdb to about 2021). The library was prepared using the immunoSEQ multiplex PCR assay. What TCRdb holds here is the immuneACCESS table cut down to in-frame rearrangements. Part of the clones is not present; checked against another copy, under half of the missing clones reflect an unresolved V gene, and the others are unexplained. The sample table contains approximately 300,000 clones; only one count was recorded for about 86% of them. The leading ten clones occupy approximately 1.9% of the sample. The sample's treatment or condition, from its label and the paper: 15 to 20 received Ad26.COV2.S at low or high dose, single or two shots; about 5 received placebo; per-sample allocation not given. Repertoires of vaccine and placebo recipients were sequenced from samples collected on day 63 after the first injection.

The sample in question was peripheral blood, obtained in a trial of Ad26.COV2.S vaccine versus placebo. The receptors here all came from a person aged 18-60 years who received the Ad26.COV2.S COVID-19 vaccine or a placebo.

A word on this clone: The identical CDR3 is also encoded by other nucleotide sequences in the sample. The chain is built from TRBV9 and TRBJ1-1, with 7 nucleotides matching TRBD1. Trimming removed 0 bases from V and 2 bases from J; junction bases left unmatched: 4. Germline loops: CDR1 SGDLS, CDR2 YYNGEE. The CDR3 is 15 residues long. The CDR3 bases are TGTGCCAGCAGCGTAGGACAGGGAGGTAACACTGAAGCTTTCTTT. The encoded protein is CASSVGQGGNTEAFF.

This clone was counted a few times. This sequence joins TRBV6-5 and TRBJ1-3; no clear D. Germline V CDR1 and CDR2: MNHEY, SVGAGI. V lost 0 bases, J lost 2 bases, and 11 bases lay in between. CDR3 length: 16 amino acids. The chain's CDR3 is CASSYSSGRPGNTIYF. The DNA of the CDR3 is TGTGCCAGCAGTTACTCGAGCGGGCGGCCTGGAAACACCATATATTTT.

The chain employs TRBV19 and TRBJ2-1, with D perhaps matching TRBD1 (6 bases). Germline V lookup: CDR1 LNHDA, CDR2 SQIVND (reference sequence). With 5 bases removed from V and 8 bases from J, the gap between germline ends came to 13 bases. This CDR3 has 13 amino acids. The CDR3: CASSQGQYHEQFF. Here the CDR3 DNA reads TGTGCCAGTAGTCAGGGGCAGTACCATGAGCAGTTCTTC.

J is TRBJ1-5 and V is TRBV19, with 7 nucleotides matching TRBD1. V lost 6 bases to trimming and J lost 4 bases; unmatched junction nucleotides: 3. In germline, CDR1 is LNHDA, CDR2 SQIVND (reference sequence). The CDR3 covers 13 residues. CDR3 in amino acids: CASRGQPNQPQHF. The CDR3 bases are TGTGCCAGTAGGGGACAGCCAAATCAGCCCCAGCATTTT.

This chain joins TRBV7-2 and TRBJ1-3; tentative D call: TRBD1 (5 bases). V lost 5 bases to trimming and J lost 1 base, with 12 bases between them. This CDR3 has 15 amino acids. Germline CDR1 SGHTA, CDR2 FQGNSA. CDR3 in DNA: TGTGCCAGCAGCCATAGGGGCCTTTCTGGAAACACCATATATTTT. It yields the protein CASSHRGLSGNTIYF.

The chain employs TRBV7-2 and TRBJ2-5; 8 bases are shared with TRBD2. Trimming took 2 bases from V and 9 from J; bases not matched to a gene: 8. Germline CDR1 reads SGHTA; CDR2 reads FQGNSA. This CDR3 is 14 amino acids long. CDR3 amino acids: CASSLRLAGGAQYF. DNA of the CDR3: TGTGCCAGCAGCTTAAGGCTAGCGGGCGGCGCCCAGTACTTC.

The CDR3 reads CASSAGVYEQYF. The CDR3 region has the DNA TGTGCCAGCAGTGCAGGGGTCTACGAGCAGTACTTC. This sequence joins TRBV12-3 or TRBV12-4 and TRBJ2-7; tentatively, D is TRBD1 (6 bases). Trimming left V 5 bases short and J 3 bases short, with 8 bases between. This CDR3 region has 12 residues.

The chain combines TRBV5-4 with TRBJ1-2; D is uncertain. Trimming took off 1 base at V and 0 bases at J, with 19 bases between the two ends. This CDR3 region has 18 residues. Germline CDR1 reads SGHNT; CDR2 reads YYREEE (reference sequence). In DNA form, the CDR3 reads TGTGCCAGCAGCTTGAGGAGCCCATTGTTAATAGCTAACTATGGCTACACCTTC. Amino acids: CASSLRSPLLIANYGYTF.

Remarks on this clone: Other DNA sequences in the sample encode the same CDR3. The CDR3 sequence is CASSPGEGYEQYF. The CDR3 nucleotides are TGTGCCAGCTCACCAGGGGAGGGGTACGAGCAGTACTTC. The V call is TRBV18, the J call TRBJ2-7; 7 nucleotides match TRBD2. The CDR3 covers 13 residues. Looked up from germline, CDR1 is KGHSH and CDR2 is LQKENI. V gave up 2 bases and J gave up 4 bases; unmatched junction bases: 2.

The chain links TRBV19 to TRBJ1-2; D gene ambiguous. Trimming removed 10 bases from V and 5 bases from J, with 17 bases in between. Per the germline V gene, CDR1 is LNHDA and CDR2 is SQIVND (reference sequence). The CDR3 runs 13 residues. The CDR3 DNA reads TGTGCCACCGCTCCGGGGAAGGGATATGGCTACACCTTC. This encodes CATAPGKGYGYTF. Together with reference TRBV19 and TRBJ1-2, the CDR3 gives the full variable domain: DGGITQSPKYLFRKEGQNVTLSCEQNLNHDAMYWYRQDPGQGLRLIYYSQIVNDFQKGDIAEGYSVSREKKESFPLTVTSAQKNPTAFYLCATAPGKGYGYTFGSGTRLTVV.

The V and J genes are TRBV29-1 and TRBJ2-7, with TRBD1 matching over 7 bases. The CDR3 loop spans 14 amino acids. The V gene's germline CDR1 is SQVTM and CDR2 ANQGSEA. Trimming took 4 bases from V and 0 from J; bases not matched to a gene: 6. CDR3 nucleotide sequence: TGCAGCGTTGTGACAGGGACGGGCTCCTACGAGCAGTACTTC. Translating it yields CSVVTGTGSYEQYF.

The gene calls are TRBV18 and TRBJ1-1, with D perhaps matching TRBD1 (5 bases). CDR1 KGHSH and CDR2 LQKENI come from the germline V gene. Trimming pared 5 bases from V and 3 bases from J, leaving 13 bases between. The CDR3 length is 14 residues. The CDR3 loop is CASSSQVGDTEAFF. In DNA, the CDR3 is TGTGCCAGCTCATCACAGGTTGGGGACACTGAAGCTTTCTTT. Supplemented by reference TRBV18 and TRBJ1-1, the full variable domain reads NAGVMQNPRHLVRRRGQEARLRCSPMKGHSHVYWYRQLPEEGLKFMVYLQKENIIDESGMPKERFSAEFPKEGPSILRIQQVVRGDSAAYFCASSSQVGDTEAFFGQGTRLTVV.

The chain has TRBV7-2 and TRBJ2-4; D remains ambiguous. Trimming left V 1 base short and J 4 bases short, with 8 bases between. The CDR3 contains 14 residues. Germline lookup yields CDR1 SGHTA and CDR2 FQGNSA. The CDR3 here is CASSLGAGKNIQYF. DNA for the CDR3: TGTGCCAGCAGCTTAGGGGCAGGAAAAAACATTCAGTACTTC.

V and J are TRBV10-3 and TRBJ2-7; the D gene is possibly TRBD2 (5 bases). This CDR3 is built from 13 residues. Germline values: CDR1 ENHRY, CDR2 SYGVKD. The V gene lost 2 bases and the J gene lost 2 bases, with 7 bases spanning the gap. CDR3: CAISEGLTYEQYF. CDR3 in DNA: TGTGCCATCAGTGAGGGACTTACCTACGAGCAGTACTTC.

This chain joins TRBV3-1 (or the pseudogene TRBV3-2) and TRBJ2-2; no clear D gene. This CDR3 spans 15 amino acids. Per germline, CDR1 LGHDT and CDR2 YNNKEL (reference sequence). Trimming removed 3 bases at V and 3 bases at J, with 11 bases between. CDR3 protein: CASSHRAEDTGELFF. For the CDR3, the DNA is TGTGCCAGCAGCCACCGGGCTGAGGACACCGGGGAGCTGTTTTTT.

The chain joins TRBV7-9 to TRBJ1-4; D not certain. The germline gives CDR1 SEHNR, CDR2 FQNEAQ (reference sequence). CDR3 length equals 15 residues. V lost 5 bases to trimming and J lost 5 bases, with 15 bases between them. The CDR3 loop is CASSPTQSKNEKLFF. CDR3 nucleotides: TGTGCCAGCAGCCCCACACAGTCCAAGAATGAAAAACTGTTTTTT.

The rearrangement uses TRBV5-4 and TRBJ2-7; 9 nucleotides agree with TRBD1. The CDR3 consists of 14 residues. The V gene's germline CDR1 is SGHNT and CDR2 YYREEE (reference sequence). V was pared by 2 bases and J by 4 bases, with 4 bases of the junction left unmatched. CDR3 sequence (DNA): TGTGCCAGCAGCTTCGGGACAGGGCCTTACGAGCAGTACTTC. This codes for CASSFGTGPYEQYF.

The chain combines TRBV7-3 with TRBJ2-1; 11 nucleotides match TRBD2. V was clipped by 3 bases and J by 0 bases; unmatched bases: 7. This CDR3 comprises 18 residues. Germline CDR1 SGHTA, CDR2 FQGTGA. CDR3 loop: CASSLASGGPSSYNEQFF. The CDR3 DNA follows: TGTGCCAGCAGCTTGGCTAGCGGGGGGCCGAGCTCCTACAATGAGCAGTTCTTC.

This clone was detected only once. The chain carries TRBV5-8 and TRBJ1-2; tentative D call: TRBD1 (5 bases). Germline loops: CDR1 SGHTS, CDR2 YDEGEE. With 0 bases removed from V and 2 bases from J, the gap between germline ends came to 11 bases. This CDR3 spans 15 amino acids. CDR3 bases: TGTGCCAGCAGCTTGGGGCAGGGTTACAACTATGGCTACACCTTC. Its translation is CASSLGQGYNYGYTF.

This chain links TRBV18 with TRBJ1-1, with 8 bases lining up with TRBD1. This CDR3 is built from 14 residues. Looked up from germline, CDR1 is KGHSH and CDR2 is LQKENI. The trim removed 3 bases at V and 5 bases at J, leaving 5 bases unmatched. CDR3 loop: CASSPSGGWTEAFF. The CDR3 DNA reads TGTGCCAGCTCACCCTCAGGGGGCTGGACTGAAGCTTTCTTT.

The genes are TRBV7-9 and TRBJ1-1; D unclear. The CDR3 length is 14 residues. CDR1 SEHNR and CDR2 FQNEAQ come from the germline V gene (reference sequence). V lost 0 bases and J 7 bases, leaving 12 bases between the germline ends. The CDR3 loop reads CASSLALGSSEAFF. CDR3 DNA: TGTGCCAGCAGCTTAGCTCTGGGTAGTAGTGAAGCTTTCTTT.

The rearrangement uses TRBV30 and TRBJ2-7; a weak D match, TRBD1 (5 bases). Trimming took off 0 bases at V and 6 bases at J, with 9 bases between the two ends. Germline CDR1 GTSNPN, CDR2 SVGIG (reference sequence). The CDR3 covers 12 residues. CDR3 sequence reads: CAWSVWGSEQYF. In DNA form, the CDR3 reads TGTGCCTGGAGTGTATGGGGCAGCGAGCAGTACTTC.

This chain links TRBV3-1 (or the pseudogene TRBV3-2) with TRBJ2-2; 9 positions agree with TRBD2. CDR1 and CDR2 (germline): LGHDT, YNNKEL (reference sequence). This CDR3 is 19 amino acids long. V dropped 3 bases and J dropped 4; count of bases not matched to a gene: 15. The DNA for the CDR3 is TGTGCCAGCAGCCACTTGACTAGCGGACGGGGGGGCAGCACCGGGGAGCTGTTTTTT. It encodes CASSHLTSGRGGSTGELFF.

This clone was counted only a few times. The chain is built from TRBV19 and TRBJ2-2, with D unresolved. The germline V and J ends were trimmed by 1 base and 4 bases, with 13 bases remaining between them. CDR1 is LNHDA and CDR2 is SQIVND in the germline V gene (reference sequence). The CDR3 contains 16 residues. CDR3 nucleotides: TGTGCCAGTAGTATAGGGGTAAGGGTCTCCACCGGGGAGCTGTTTTTT. Encoded protein: CASSIGVRVSTGELFF.